The clone carrying this TCR beta chain has more than one count but fewer than ten. What it binds is not known. This specimen comes from a study of CD8 T cells in ankylosing spondylitis. TCRdb re-called the 5' RACE reads through MiXCR, storing one row per CDR3 protein. Of fewer than 500,000 distinct CDR3 sequences in the sample, approximately 26% were seen once. Study-wide results and caveats: Among TCR beta sequences, a motif of eight highly homologous variants appeared characteristic of ankylosing spondylitis blood.

The V and J ends lost 0 bases and 6 bases respectively, with 11 bases between them. Germline values: CDR1 LGHDT, CDR2 YNNKEL (reference sequence). The CDR3 totals 15 residues. The chain combines TRBV3-1 with TRBJ2-2; D not resolved. The clonotype originates from a male donor with ankylosing spondylitis. Sequences were obtained from blood, either unsorted or a sorted T cell fraction (not recorded which). CDR3 protein: CASSQDMRDAGELFF. The CDR3 DNA reads TGTGCCAGCAGCCAAGATATGAGAGACGCCGGGGAGCTGTTTTTT.